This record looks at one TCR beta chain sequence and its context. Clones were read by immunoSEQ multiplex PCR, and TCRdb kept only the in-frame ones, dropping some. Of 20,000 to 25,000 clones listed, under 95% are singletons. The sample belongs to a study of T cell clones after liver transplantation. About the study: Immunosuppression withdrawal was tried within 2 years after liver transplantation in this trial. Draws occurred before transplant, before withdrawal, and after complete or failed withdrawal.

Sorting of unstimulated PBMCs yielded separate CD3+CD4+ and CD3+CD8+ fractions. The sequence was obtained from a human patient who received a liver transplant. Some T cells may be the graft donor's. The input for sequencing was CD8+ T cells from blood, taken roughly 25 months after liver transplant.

The CDR3 spells CASSPGQGAEWETQYF. The DNA for the CDR3 is TGCGCCAGCAGCCCGGGACAGGGGGCCGAATGGGAGACCCAGTACTTC. The chain recombines TRBV4-1 with TRBJ2-5; 12 nucleotides match TRBD1. Losses at the gene ends were 4 bases for V and 5 bases for J; bases not matched to a gene: 8. CDR3 length equals 16 residues. The germline V gene has CDR1 MGHRA and CDR2 YSYEKL.